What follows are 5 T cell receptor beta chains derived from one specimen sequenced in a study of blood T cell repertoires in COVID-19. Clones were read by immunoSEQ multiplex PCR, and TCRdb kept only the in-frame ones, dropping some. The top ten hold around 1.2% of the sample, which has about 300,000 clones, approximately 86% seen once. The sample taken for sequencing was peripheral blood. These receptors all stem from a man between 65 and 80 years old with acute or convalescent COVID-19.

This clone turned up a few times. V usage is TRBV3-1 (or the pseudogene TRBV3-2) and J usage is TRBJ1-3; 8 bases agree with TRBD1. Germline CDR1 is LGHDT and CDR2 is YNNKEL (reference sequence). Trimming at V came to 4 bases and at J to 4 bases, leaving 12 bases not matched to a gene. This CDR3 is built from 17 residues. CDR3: CASSPYLQDRAGNTIYF. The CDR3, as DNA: TGTGCCAGCAGCCCGTATCTTCAGGACAGGGCCGGAAACACCATATATTTT.

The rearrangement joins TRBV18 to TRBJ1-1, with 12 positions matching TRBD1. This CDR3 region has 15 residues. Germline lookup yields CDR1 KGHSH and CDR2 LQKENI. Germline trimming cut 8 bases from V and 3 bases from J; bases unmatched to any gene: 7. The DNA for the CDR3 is TGTGCCAGCCTCTCCGGGACAGGGGGCCACACTGAAGCTTTCTTT. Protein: CASLSGTGGHTEAFF.

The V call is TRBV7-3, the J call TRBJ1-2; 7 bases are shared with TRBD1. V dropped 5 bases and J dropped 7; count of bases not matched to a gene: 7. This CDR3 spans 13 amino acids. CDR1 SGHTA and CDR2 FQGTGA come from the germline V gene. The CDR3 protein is CASSLDREGGYTF. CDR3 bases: TGTGCCAGCAGCCTCGACAGGGAAGGTGGCTACACCTTC.

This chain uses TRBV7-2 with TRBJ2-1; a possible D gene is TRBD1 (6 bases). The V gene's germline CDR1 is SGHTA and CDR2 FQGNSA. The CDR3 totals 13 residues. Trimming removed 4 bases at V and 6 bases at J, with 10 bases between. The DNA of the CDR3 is TGTGCCAGCAGCTCGGGACACCGCAATGAGCAGTTCTTC. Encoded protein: CASSSGHRNEQFF.

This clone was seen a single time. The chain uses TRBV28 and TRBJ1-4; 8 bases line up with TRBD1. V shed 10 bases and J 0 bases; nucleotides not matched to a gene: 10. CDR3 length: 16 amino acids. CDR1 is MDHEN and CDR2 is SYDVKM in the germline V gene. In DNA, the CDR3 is TGTGCCACTTCCGGGACAGGAATTGCAACTAATGAAAAACTGTTTTTT. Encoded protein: CATSGTGIATNEKLFF.